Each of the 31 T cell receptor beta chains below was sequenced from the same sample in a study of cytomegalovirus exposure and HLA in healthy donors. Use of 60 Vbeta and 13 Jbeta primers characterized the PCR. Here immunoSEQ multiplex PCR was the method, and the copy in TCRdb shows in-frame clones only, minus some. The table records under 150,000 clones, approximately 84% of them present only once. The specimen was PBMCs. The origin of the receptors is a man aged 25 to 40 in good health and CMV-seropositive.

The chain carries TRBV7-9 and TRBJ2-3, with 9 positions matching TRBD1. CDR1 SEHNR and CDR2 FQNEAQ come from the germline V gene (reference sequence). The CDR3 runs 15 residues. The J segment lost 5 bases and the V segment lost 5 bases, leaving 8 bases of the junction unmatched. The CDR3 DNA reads TGTGCCAGCAGCAAACCCAGGACAGGGGAAGATACGCAGTATTTT. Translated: CASSKPRTGEDTQYF.

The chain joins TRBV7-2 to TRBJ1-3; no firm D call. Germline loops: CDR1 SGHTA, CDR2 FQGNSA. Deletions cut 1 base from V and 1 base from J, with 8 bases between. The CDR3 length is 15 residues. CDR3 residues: CASSLDYGSGNTIYF. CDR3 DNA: TGTGCCAGCAGCTTAGACTACGGGTCTGGAAACACCATATATTTT.

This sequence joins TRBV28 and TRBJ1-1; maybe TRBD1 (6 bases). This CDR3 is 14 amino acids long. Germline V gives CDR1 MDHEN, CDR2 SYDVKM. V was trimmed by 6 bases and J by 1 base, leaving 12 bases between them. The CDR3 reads CASRPAGENTEAFF. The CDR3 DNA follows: TGTGCCAGCAGGCCGGCAGGGGAGAACACTGAAGCTTTCTTT.

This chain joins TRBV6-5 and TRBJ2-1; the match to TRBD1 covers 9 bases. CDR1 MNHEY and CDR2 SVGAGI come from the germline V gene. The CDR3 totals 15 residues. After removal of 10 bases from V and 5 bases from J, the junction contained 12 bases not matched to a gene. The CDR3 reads CATPIPGTGNNEQFF. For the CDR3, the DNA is TGTGCCACCCCCATTCCCGGGACAGGGAACAATGAGCAGTTCTTC.

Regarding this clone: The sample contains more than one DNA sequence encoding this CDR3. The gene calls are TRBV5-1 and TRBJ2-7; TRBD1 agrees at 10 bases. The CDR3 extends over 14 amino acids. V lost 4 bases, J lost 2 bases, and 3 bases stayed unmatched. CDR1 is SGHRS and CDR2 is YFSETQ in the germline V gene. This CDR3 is CASSPGTGAYEQYF. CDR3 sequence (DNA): TGCGCCAGCAGCCCGGGGACAGGGGCCTACGAGCAGTACTTC.

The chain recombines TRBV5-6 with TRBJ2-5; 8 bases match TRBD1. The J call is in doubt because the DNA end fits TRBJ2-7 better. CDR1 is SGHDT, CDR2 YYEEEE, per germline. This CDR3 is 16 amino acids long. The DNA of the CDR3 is TGTGCCAGCAGCCTGGTGGGGACAGGTGCCTCCTACGAGCAGTACTTC. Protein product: CASSLVGTGASYEQYF.

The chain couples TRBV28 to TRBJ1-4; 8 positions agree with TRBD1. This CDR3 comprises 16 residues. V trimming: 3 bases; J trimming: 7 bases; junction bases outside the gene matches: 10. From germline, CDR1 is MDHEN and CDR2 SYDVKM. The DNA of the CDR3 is TGTGCCAGCAGTTTTGGGTCCAGGGGGCAGCGTGAAAAACTGTTTTTT. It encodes CASSFGSRGQREKLFF.

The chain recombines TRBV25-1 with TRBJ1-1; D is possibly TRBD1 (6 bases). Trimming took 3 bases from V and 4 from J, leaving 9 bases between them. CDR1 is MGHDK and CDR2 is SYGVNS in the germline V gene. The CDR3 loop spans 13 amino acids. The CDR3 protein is CASSDQGSTEAFF. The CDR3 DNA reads TGTGCCAGCAGTGATCAGGGGAGCACTGAAGCTTTCTTT.

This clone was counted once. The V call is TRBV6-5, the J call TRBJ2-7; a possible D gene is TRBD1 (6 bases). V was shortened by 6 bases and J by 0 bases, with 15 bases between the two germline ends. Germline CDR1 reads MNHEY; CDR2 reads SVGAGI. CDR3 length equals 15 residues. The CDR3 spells CASRFSGTSSYEQYF. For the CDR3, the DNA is TGTGCCAGCAGGTTCTCCGGGACAAGCTCCTACGAGCAGTACTTC.

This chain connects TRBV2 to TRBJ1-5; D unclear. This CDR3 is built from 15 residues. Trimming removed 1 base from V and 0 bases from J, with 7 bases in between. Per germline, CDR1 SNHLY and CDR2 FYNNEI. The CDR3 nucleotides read TGTGCCAGCAGTGAAGGAGGATATAGCAATCAGCCCCAGCATTTT. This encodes CASSEGGYSNQPQHF.

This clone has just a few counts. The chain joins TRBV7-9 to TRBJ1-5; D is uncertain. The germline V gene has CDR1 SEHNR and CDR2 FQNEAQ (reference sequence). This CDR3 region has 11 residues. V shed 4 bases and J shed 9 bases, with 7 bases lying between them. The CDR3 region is CASSSEGPQHF. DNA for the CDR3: TGTGCCAGCAGCTCCGAGGGGCCCCAGCATTTT. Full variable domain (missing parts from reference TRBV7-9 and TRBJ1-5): DTGVSQNPRHKITKRGQNVTFRCDPISEHNRLYWYRQTLGQGPEFLTYFQNEAQLEKSRLLSDRFSAERPKGSFSTLEIQRTEQGDSAMYLCASSSEGPQHFGDGTRLSIL.

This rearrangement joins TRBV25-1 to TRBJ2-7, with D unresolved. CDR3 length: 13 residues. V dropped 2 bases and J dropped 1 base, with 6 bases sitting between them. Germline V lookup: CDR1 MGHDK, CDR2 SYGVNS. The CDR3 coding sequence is TGTGCCAGCAGTGAACCCGGGTCCTACGAGCAGTACTTC. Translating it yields CASSEPGSYEQYF.

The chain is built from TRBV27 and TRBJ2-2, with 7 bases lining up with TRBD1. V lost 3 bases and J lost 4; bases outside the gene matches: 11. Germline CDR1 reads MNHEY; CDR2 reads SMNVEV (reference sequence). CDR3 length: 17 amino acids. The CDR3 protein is CASSFLHRGLTTGELFF. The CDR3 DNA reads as TGTGCCAGCAGTTTCCTCCACAGGGGTCTGACCACCGGGGAGCTGTTTTTT.

CDR3 protein: CASSVSPNYGYTF. The CDR3 DNA reads as TGTGCCAGCAGCGTCTCTCCTAACTATGGCTACACCTTC. The chain employs TRBV9 and TRBJ1-2; D uncertain. This CDR3 region has 13 residues. The V and J ends lost 2 bases and 0 bases respectively, with 5 bases between them. The germline V gene encodes CDR1 SGDLS and CDR2 YYNGEE.

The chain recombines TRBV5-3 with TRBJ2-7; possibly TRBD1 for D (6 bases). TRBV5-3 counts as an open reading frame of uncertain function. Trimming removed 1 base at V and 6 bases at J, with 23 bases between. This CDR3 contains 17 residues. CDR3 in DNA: TGTGCCAGAAGCTTGTATTTTCGGGGACACCCCCTCTTCGAGCAGTACTTC. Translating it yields CARSLYFRGHPLFEQYF.

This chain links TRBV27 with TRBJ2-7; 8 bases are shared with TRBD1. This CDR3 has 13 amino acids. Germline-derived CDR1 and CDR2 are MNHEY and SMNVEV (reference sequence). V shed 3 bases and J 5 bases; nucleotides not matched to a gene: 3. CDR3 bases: TGTGCCAGCAGTTTCCGGGACAGGAACGAGCAGTACTTC. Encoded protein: CASSFRDRNEQYF.

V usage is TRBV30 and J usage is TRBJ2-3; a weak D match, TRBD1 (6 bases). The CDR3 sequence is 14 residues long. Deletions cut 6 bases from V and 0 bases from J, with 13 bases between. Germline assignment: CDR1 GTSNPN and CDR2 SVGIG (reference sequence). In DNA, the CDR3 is TGTGCCTGCCCGGACAGAATTAGCACAGATACGCAGTATTTT. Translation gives CACPDRISTDTQYF.

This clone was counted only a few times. CDR3 amino acids: CASSLLPQGGNQPQHF. In DNA, the CDR3 is TGTGCCAGCTCACTTCTGCCTCAGGGGGGCAATCAGCCCCAGCATTTT. The chain employs TRBV18 and TRBJ1-5, with 7 bases aligning to TRBD1. V shed 4 bases and J 2 bases; nucleotides not matched to a gene: 8. This CDR3 region has 16 residues. In germline, CDR1 is KGHSH, CDR2 LQKENI.

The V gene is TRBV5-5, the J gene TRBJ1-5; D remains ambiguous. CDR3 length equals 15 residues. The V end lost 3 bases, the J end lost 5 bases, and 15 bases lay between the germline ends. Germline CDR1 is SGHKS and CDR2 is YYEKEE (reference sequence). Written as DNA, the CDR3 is TGTGCCAGCAGCTCCCAGACGGAGCTTTATCAGCCCCAGCATTTT. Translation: CASSSQTELYQPQHF.

The CDR3 loop is CASSLTSGPDTQYF. CDR3 bases: TGTGCCAGCAGCCTGACTAGCGGGCCCGATACGCAGTATTTT. This sequence joins TRBV5-6 and TRBJ2-3; 10 bases are a match to TRBD2. Germline values: CDR1 SGHDT, CDR2 YYEEEE. The CDR3 is made up of 14 amino acids. Losses at the gene ends were 4 bases for V and 6 bases for J; bases not matched to a gene: 5.

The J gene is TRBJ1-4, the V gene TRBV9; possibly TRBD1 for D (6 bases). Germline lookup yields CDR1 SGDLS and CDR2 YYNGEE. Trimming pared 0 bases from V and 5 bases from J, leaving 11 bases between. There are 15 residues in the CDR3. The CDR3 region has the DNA TGTGCCAGCAGCGTAGGGCAGGGGTCGAATGAAAAACTGTTTTTT. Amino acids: CASSVGQGSNEKLFF. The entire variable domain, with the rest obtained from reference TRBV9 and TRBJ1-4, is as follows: DSGVTQTPKHLITATGQRVTLRCSPRSGDLSVYWYQQSLDQGLQFLIQYYNGEERAKGNILERFSAQQFPDLHSELNLSSLELGDSALYFCASSVGQGSNEKLFFGSGTQLSVL.

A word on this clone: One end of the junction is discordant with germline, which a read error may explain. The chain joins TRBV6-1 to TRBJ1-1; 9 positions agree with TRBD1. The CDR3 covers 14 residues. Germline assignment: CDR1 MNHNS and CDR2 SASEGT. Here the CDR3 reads CASSAGTGFTEASF. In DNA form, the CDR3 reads TGTGCCAGCAGTGCCGGGACAGGGTTTACTGAAGCTTCCTTT.

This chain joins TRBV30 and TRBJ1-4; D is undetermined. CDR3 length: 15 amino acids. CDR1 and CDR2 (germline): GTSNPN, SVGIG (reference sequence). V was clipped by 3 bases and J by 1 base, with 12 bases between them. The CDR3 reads CAWRKSGRTNEKLFF. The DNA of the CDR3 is TGTGCCTGGAGAAAGAGTGGGCGAACTAATGAAAAACTGTTTTTT. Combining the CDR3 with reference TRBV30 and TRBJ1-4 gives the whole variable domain SQTIHQWPATLVQPVGSPLSLECTVEGTSNPNLYWYRQAAGRGLQLLFYSVGIGQISSEVPQNLSASRPQDRQFILSSKKLLLSDSGFYLCAWRKSGRTNEKLFFGSGTQLSVL.

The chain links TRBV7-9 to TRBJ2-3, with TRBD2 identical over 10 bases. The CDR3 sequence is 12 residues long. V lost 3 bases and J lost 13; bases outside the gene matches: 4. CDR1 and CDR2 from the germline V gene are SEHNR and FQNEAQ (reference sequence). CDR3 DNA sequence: TGTGCCAGCAGCTTGGAGCGGGGGGGCAAGTATTTT. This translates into CASSLERGGKYF.

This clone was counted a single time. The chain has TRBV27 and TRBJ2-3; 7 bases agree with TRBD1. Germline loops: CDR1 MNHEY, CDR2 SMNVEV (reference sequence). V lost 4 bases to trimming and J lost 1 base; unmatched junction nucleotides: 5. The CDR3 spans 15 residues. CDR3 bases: TGTGCCAGCAGTTCCGACAGGGTTGGCACAGATACGCAGTATTTT. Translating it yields CASSSDRVGTDTQYF.

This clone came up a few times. The chain's CDR3 is CASSLELGNTEAFF. CDR3 sequence (DNA): TGTGCCAGCAGCTTAGAACTTGGGAACACTGAAGCTTTCTTT. The chain carries TRBV7-6 and TRBJ1-1; D gene uncertain. The ends were cut back, 1 base at V and 1 base at J, with 7 bases in the middle. The CDR3 sequence is 14 residues long. Germline lookup yields CDR1 SGHVS and CDR2 FNYEAQ.

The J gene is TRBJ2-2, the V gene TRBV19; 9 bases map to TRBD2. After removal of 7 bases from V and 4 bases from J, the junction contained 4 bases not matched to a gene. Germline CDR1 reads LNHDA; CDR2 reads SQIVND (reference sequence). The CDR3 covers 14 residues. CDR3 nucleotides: TGTGCCAGTATAGCGGGGGTTAGCACCGGGGAGCTGTTTTTT. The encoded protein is CASIAGVSTGELFF.

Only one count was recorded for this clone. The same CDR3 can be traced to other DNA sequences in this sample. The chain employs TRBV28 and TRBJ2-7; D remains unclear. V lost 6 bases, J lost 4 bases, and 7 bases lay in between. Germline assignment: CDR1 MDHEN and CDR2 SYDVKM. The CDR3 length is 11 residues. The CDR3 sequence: CASSYSYEQYF. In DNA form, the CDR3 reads TGTGCCAGCAGCTACAGTTACGAGCAGTACTTC.

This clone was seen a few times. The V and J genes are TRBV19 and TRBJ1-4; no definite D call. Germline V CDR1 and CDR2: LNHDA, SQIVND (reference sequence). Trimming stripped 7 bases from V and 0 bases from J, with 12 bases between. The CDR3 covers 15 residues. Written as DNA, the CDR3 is TGTGCCAGTACCCCTATTGCTGCAACTAATGAAAAACTGTTTTTT. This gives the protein CASTPIAATNEKLFF.

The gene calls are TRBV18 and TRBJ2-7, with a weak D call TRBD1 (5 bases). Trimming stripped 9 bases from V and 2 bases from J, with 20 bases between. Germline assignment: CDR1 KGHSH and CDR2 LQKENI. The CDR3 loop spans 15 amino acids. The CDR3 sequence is CASREFTGPTYEQYF. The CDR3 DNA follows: TGTGCCAGTCGCGAGTTTACAGGTCCCACCTACGAGCAGTACTTC. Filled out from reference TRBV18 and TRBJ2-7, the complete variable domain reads NAGVMQNPRHLVRRRGQEARLRCSPMKGHSHVYWYRQLPEEGLKFMVYLQKENIIDESGMPKERFSAEFPKEGPSILRIQQVVRGDSAAYFCASREFTGPTYEQYFGPGTRLTVT.

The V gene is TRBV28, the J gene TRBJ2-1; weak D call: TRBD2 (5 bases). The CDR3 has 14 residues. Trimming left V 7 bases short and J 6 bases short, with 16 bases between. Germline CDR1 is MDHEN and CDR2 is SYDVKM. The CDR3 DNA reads TGTGCCAGCAACCCGGGATTCGCTACCAATGAGCAGTTCTTC. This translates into CASNPGFATNEQFF.